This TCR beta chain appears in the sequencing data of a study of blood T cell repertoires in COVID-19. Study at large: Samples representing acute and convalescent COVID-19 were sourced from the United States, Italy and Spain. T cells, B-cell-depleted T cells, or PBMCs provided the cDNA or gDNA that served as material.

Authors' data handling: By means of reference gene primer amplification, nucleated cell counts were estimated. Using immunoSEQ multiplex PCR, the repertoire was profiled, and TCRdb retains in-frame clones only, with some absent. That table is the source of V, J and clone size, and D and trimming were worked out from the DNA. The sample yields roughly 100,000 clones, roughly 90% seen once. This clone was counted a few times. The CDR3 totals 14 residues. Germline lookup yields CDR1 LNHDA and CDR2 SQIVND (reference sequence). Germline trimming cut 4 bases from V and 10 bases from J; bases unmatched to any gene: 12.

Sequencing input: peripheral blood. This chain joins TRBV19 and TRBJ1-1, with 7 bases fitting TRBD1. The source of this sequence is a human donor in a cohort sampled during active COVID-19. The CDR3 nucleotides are TGTGCCAGTAGTAATTATGAGGGGGCGTCGGCAGCTTTCTTT. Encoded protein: CASSNYEGASAAFF.